This T cell receptor beta chain stems from a study of cytomegalovirus exposure and HLA in healthy donors. Study as a whole: Out of 398 genotyped donors, 81% belonged to the Caucasian-associated ancestry cluster.

This clone has only a few counts. Its target is unknown. Nominally healthy donors provided the samples, though records likely missed some immune exposures. This CDR3 spans 14 amino acids. The V gene's germline CDR1 is SGHRS and CDR2 YFSETQ. V lost 2 bases and J lost 2; bases outside the gene matches: 3. PCR was performed using 60 Vbeta and 13 Jbeta primers. Data came from immunoSEQ multiplex PCR; TCRdb stores just in-frame clones and leaves some out. Of 50,000 to 75,000 clones in the sample, 65% to 75% were seen once. Study observations and caveats: Within an earlier analysis, most TCR beta V segments proved productive either about 90% or about 30% of the time.

The chain recombines TRBV5-1 with TRBJ1-2; TRBD1 aligns across 7 bases. This receptor was identified in a young man in good health and CMV-seropositive. Input material: PBMCs. The CDR3 spells CASSFMGQNYGYTF. CDR3 DNA: TGCGCCAGCAGCTTCATGGGACAGAACTATGGCTACACCTTC.